This T cell receptor beta chain was identified during a study of Graves' ophthalmopathy and Graves' hyperthyroidism. CDR3 regions of TCR beta were amplified from RNA transcripts. Amplification began with first-round RT-PCR using HTBI primers, then second-round multiplex PCR was performed. TCRdb ran MiXCR on the multiplex PCR reads and lists one entry per CDR3 protein. Among around 400,000 distinct CDR3 sequences listed, approximately 21% were seen once. The CDR3 consists of 15 residues. Trimming removed 2 bases from V and 8 bases from J, with 18 bases in between. This clonotype was seen more than once but under ten times.

The chain joins TRBV12-3 or TRBV12-4 to TRBJ1-2, with D possibly being TRBD1 (6 bases). This sequence was found in a woman under 30 with stable Graves' hyperthyroidism. The material sequenced was peripheral blood. The CDR3 sequence is CASSLKGHRVGGYTF. The CDR3 DNA reads as TGTGCCAGCAGTTTAAAGGGCCACAGGGTAGGCGGCTACACCTTC.